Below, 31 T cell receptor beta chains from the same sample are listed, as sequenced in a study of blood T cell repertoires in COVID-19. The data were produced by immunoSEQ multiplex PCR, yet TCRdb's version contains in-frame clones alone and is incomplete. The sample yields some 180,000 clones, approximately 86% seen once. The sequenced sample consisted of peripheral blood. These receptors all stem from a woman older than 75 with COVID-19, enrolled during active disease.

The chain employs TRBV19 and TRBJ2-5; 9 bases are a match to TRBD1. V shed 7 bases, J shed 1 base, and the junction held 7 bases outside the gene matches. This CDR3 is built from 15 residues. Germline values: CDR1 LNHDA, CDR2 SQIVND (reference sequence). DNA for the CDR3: TGTGCCAGTACCCAAAACAGGGGGCCCCAAGAGACCCAGTACTTC. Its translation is CASTQNRGPQETQYF.

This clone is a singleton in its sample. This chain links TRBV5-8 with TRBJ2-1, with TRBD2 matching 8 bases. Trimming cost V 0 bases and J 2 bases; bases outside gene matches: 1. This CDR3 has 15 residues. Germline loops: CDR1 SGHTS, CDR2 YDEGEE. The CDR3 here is CASSLALAAYNEQFF. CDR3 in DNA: TGTGCCAGCAGCTTGGCACTAGCGGCCTACAATGAGCAGTTCTTC.

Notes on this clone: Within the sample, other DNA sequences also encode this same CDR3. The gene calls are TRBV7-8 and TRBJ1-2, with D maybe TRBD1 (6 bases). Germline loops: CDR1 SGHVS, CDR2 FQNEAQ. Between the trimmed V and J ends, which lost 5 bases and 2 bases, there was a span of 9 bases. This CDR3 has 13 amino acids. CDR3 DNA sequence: TGTGCCAGCAGCCCAGACAGGAACTATGGCTACACCTTC. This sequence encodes CASSPDRNYGYTF. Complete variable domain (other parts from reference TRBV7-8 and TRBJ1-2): GAGVSQSPRYKVAKRGQDVALRCDPISGHVSLFWYQQALGQGPEFLTYFQNEAQLDKSGLPSDRFFAERPEGSVSTLKIQRTQQEDSAVYLCASSPDRNYGYTFGSGTRLTVV.

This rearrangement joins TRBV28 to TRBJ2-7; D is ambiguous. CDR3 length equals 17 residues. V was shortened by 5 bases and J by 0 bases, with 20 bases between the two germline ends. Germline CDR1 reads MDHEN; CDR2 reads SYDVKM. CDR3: CASSATPQAPSSYEQYF. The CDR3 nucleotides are TGTGCCAGCAGTGCCACCCCTCAGGCACCGAGCTCCTACGAGCAGTACTTC.

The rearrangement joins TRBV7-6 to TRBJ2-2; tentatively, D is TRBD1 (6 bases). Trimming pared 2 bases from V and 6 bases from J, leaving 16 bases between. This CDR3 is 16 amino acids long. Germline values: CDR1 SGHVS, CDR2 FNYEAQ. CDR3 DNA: TGTGCCAGCAGCTTACCGCCGAGAGGGGGATCCGGGGAGCTGTTTTTT. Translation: CASSLPPRGGSGELFF.

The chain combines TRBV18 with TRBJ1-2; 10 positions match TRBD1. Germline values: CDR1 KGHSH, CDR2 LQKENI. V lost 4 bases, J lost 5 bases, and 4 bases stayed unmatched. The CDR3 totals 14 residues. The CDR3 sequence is CASSQDRGEYGYTF. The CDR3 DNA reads TGTGCCAGCTCACAGGACAGGGGGGAGTATGGCTACACCTTC.

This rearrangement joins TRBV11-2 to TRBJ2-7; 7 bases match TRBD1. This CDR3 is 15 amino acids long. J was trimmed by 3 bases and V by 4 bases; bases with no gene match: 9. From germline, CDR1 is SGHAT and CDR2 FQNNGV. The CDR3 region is CASSSYRDRSYEQYF. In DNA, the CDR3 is TGTGCCAGCAGCTCCTACCGGGACAGAAGCTACGAGCAGTACTTC.

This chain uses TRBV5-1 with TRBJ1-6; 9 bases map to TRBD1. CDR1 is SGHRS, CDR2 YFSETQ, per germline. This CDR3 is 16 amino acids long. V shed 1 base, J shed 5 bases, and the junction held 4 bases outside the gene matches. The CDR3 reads CASSLFGQGNNSPLHF. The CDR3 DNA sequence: TGCGCCAGCAGCTTGTTCGGACAGGGGAATAATTCACCCCTCCACTTT.

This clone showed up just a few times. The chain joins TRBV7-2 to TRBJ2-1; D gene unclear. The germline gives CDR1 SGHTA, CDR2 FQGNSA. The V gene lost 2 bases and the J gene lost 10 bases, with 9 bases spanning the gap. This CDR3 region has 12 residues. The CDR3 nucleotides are TGTGCCAGCAGCTTAATGTTCGGGGAGCAGTTCTTC. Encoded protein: CASSLMFGEQFF.

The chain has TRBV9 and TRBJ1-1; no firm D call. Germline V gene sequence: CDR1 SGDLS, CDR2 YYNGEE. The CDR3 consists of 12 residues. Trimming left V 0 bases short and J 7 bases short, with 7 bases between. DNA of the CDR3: TGTGCCAGCAGCGTAGGGGAGGGTGAAGCTTTCTTT. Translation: CASSVGEGEAFF.

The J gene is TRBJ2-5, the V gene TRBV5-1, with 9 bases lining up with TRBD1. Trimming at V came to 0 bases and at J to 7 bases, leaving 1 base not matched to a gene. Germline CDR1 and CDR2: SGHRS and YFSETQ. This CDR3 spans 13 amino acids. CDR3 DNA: TGCGCCAGCAGCTTGGAACAGGGGGCGACCCAGTACTTC. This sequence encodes CASSLEQGATQYF.

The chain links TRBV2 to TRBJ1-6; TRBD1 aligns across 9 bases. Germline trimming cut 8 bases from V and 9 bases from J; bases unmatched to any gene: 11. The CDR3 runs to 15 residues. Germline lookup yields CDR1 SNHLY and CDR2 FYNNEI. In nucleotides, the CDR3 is TGTGCCAGCGGACAAAGGACAGGGGCGACTTCACCCCTCCACTTT. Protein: CASGQRTGATSPLHF.

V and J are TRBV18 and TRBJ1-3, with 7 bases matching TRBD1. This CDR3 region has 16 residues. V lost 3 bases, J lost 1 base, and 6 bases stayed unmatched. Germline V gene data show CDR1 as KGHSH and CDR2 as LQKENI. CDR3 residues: CASSPSGGISGNTIYF. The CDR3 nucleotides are TGTGCCAGCTCACCGTCAGGGGGTATATCTGGAAACACCATATATTTT.

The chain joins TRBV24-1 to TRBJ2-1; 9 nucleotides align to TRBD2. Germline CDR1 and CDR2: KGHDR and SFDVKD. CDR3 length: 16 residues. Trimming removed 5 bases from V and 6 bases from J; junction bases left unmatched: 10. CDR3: CATSGRHSSGTNEQFF. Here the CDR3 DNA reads TGTGCCACCAGTGGAAGGCATTCTAGCGGGACCAATGAGCAGTTCTTC.

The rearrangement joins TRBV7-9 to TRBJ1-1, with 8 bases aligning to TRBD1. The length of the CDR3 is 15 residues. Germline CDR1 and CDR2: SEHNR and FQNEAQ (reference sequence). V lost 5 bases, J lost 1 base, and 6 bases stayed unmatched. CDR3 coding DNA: TGTGCCAGCAGCCACAGGGGGATTAAGAACACTGAAGCTTTCTTT. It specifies CASSHRGIKNTEAFF.

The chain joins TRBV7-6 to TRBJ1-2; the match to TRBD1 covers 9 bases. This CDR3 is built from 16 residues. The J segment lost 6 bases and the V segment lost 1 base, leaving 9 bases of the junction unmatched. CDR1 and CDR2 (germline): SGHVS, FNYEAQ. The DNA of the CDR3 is TGTGCCAGCAGCTTAGTCGGCGGGACAGGGTGGGATGGCTACACCTTC. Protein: CASSLVGGTGWDGYTF.

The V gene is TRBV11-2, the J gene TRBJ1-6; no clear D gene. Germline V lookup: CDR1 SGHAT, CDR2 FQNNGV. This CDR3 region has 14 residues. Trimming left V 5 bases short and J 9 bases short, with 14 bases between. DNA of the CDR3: TGTGCCAGCAGCAACCGGGAGCGTGGTTCACCCCTCCACTTT. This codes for CASSNRERGSPLHF.

This CDR3 is CASSLQARDNEQFF. CDR3 nucleotides: TGCGCCAGCAGCTTACAGGCCCGGGACAATGAGCAGTTCTTC. This chain joins TRBV5-1 and TRBJ2-1; perhaps TRBD1 as D (5 bases). Trimming left V 2 bases short and J 5 bases short, with 11 bases between. The CDR3 has 14 amino acids. The germline CDR1 and CDR2 sequences are SGHRS and YFSETQ.

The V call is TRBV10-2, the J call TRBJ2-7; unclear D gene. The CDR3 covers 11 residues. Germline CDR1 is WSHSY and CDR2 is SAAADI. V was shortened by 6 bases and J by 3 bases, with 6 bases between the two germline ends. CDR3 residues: CASRFNYEQYF. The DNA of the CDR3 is TGCGCCAGCAGGTTCAACTACGAGCAGTACTTC.

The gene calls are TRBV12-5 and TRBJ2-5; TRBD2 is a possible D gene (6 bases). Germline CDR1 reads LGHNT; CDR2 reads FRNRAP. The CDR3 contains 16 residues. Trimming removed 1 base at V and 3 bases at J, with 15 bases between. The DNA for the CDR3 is TGTGCTAGTGGTTTGGGCCCCGGGGGTGGAAAAGAGACCCAGTACTTC. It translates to CASGLGPGGGKETQYF.

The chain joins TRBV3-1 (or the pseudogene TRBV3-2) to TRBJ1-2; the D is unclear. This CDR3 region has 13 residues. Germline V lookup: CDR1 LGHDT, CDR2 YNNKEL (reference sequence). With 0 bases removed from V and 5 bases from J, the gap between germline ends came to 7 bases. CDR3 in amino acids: CASSQERGYGYTF. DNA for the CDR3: TGTGCCAGCAGCCAAGAGCGAGGGTATGGCTACACCTTC.

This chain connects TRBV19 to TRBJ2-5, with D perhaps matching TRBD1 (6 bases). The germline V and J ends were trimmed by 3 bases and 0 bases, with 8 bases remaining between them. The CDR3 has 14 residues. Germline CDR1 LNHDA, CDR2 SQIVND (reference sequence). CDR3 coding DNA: TGTGCCAGTAGTATCCGGGACAACCAAGAGACCCAGTACTTC. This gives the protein CASSIRDNQETQYF.

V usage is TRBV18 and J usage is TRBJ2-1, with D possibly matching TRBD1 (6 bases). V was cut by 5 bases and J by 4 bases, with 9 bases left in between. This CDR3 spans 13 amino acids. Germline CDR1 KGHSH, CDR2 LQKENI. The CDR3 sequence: CASSLQGYNEQFF. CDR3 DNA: TGTGCCAGCTCATTACAGGGTTACAATGAGCAGTTCTTC.

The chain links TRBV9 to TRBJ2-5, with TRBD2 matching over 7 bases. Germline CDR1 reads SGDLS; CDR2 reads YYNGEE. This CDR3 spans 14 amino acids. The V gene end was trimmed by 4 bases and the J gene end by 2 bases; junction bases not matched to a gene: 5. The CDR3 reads CASSTGGFQETQYF. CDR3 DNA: TGTGCCAGCAGCACGGGAGGCTTTCAAGAGACCCAGTACTTC.

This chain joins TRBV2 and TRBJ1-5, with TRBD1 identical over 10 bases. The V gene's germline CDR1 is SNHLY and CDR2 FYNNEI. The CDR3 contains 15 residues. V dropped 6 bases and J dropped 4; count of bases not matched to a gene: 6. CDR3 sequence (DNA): TGTGCCAGCAGGGGCGACAGGGGGCGAAATCAGCCCCAGCATTTT. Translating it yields CASRGDRGRNQPQHF.

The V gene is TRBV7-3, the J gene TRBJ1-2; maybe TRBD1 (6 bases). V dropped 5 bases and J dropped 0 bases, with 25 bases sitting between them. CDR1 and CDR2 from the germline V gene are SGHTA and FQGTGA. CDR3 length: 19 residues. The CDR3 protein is CASSLPPDRNTLSNYGYTF. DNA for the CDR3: TGTGCCAGCAGCCTACCCCCGGACAGAAATACACTCTCTAACTATGGCTACACCTTC. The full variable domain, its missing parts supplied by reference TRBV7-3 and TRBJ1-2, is GAGVSQTPSNKVTEKGKYVELRCDPISGHTALYWYRQSLGQGPEFLIYFQGTGAADDSGLPNDRFFAVRPEGSVSTLKIQRTERGDSAVYLCASSLPPDRNTLSNYGYTFGSGTRLTVV.

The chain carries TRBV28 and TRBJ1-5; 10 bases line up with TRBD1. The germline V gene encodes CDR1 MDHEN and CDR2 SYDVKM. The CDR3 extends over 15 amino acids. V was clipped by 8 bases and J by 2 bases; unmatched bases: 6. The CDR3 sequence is CASGTGVRGNQPQHF. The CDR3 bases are TGTGCCAGCGGGACAGGGGTTAGGGGCAATCAGCCCCAGCATTTT.

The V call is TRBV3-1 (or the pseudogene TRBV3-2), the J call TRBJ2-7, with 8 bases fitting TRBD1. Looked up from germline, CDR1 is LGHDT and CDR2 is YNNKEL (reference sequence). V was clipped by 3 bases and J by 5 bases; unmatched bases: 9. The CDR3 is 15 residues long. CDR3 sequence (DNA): TGTGCCAGCAGCCAGCAGGGGGCCGGAGGCAACGAGCAGTACTTC. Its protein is CASSQQGAGGNEQYF.

The CDR3, as DNA: TGTGCCAGCAGCCCGCGCCCGGACTCAGATACGCAGTATTTT. This gives the protein CASSPRPDSDTQYF. The rearrangement uses TRBV7-9 and TRBJ2-3, with D perhaps TRBD2 (5 bases). The CDR3 is 14 residues long. The V and J ends lost 5 bases and 4 bases respectively, with 13 bases between them. Germline V gene data show CDR1 as SEHNR and CDR2 as FQNEAQ (reference sequence).

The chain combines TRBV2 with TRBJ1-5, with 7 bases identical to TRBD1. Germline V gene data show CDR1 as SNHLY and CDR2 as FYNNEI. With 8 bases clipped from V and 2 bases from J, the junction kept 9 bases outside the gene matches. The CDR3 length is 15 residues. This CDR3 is CASGRDSPGNQPQHF. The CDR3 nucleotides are TGTGCCAGCGGTCGGGACAGTCCCGGCAATCAGCCCCAGCATTTT. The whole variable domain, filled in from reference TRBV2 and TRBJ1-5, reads EPEVTQTPSHQVTQMGQEVILRCVPISNHLYFYWYRQILGQKVEFLVSFYNNEISEKSEIFDDQFSVERPDGSNFTLKIRSTKLEDSAMYFCASGRDSPGNQPQHFGDGTRLSIL.

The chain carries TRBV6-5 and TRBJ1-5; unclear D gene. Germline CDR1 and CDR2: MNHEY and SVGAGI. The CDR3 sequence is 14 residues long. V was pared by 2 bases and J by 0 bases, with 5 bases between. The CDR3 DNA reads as TGTGCCAGCAGTTACAGCTATAGCAATCAGCCCCAGCATTTT. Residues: CASSYSYSNQPQHF.